Below are 24 T cell receptor beta chains sequenced from a single sample in a study of PD-L1 blockade in urothelial cancer. Libraries were prepared by immunoSEQ multiplex PCR; TCRdb keeps only in-frame clonotypes and omits some of them. The sample has around 50,000 clones, around 82% seen once. As to time point: peripheral blood 6 weeks after treatment start. Source: PBMCs, taken around atezolizumab (anti-PD-L1) treatment. The receptors shown here come from a man in his fifties or sixties with urothelial cancer.

The chain recombines TRBV7-8 with TRBJ2-3; TRBD2 matches at 7 bases. Germline CDR1 SGHVS, CDR2 FQNEAQ. The J segment lost 3 bases and the V segment lost 1 base, leaving 7 bases of the junction unmatched. CDR3 length: 16 amino acids. CDR3: CASSLGAGVGTDTQYF. CDR3 coding DNA: TGTGCCAGCAGCTTAGGGGCGGGAGTTGGGACAGATACGCAGTATTTT.

The genes are TRBV5-1 and TRBJ2-1; the D gene is possibly TRBD2 (5 bases). The ends were cut back, 2 bases at V and 3 bases at J, with 12 bases in the middle. Germline CDR1 reads SGHRS; CDR2 reads YFSETQ. The CDR3 totals 15 residues. The CDR3 is CASSFASGNYNEQFF. The CDR3 bases are TGCGCCAGCAGCTTCGCCAGCGGAAACTACAATGAGCAGTTCTTC.

CDR3 in amino acids: CASSPRQTTNEKLFF. The CDR3 coding sequence is TGTGCCAGCAGCCCCCGACAGACAACTAATGAAAAACTGTTTTTT. V and J are TRBV9 and TRBJ1-4; maybe TRBD1 (5 bases). The germline V gene has CDR1 SGDLS and CDR2 YYNGEE. The V end lost 4 bases, the J end lost 0 bases, and 10 bases lay between the germline ends. This CDR3 has 15 residues.

The rearrangement uses TRBV10-3 and TRBJ1-1; 11 bases match TRBD1. CDR3 length: 15 amino acids. The V gene end was trimmed by 6 bases and the J gene end by 5 bases; junction bases not matched to a gene: 8. Germline V CDR1 and CDR2: ENHRY, SYGVKD. The CDR3 region is CAIRGTGGKATEAFF. The CDR3 coding sequence is TGTGCCATCAGGGGGACAGGGGGTAAAGCTACTGAAGCTTTCTTT.

The V and J genes are TRBV11-3 and TRBJ2-7; maybe TRBD1 (6 bases). V dropped 4 bases and J dropped 2 bases, with 12 bases sitting between them. This CDR3 has 14 amino acids. Germline CDR1 is SGHNT and CDR2 is YENEEA. The CDR3 DNA reads as TGTGCCAGCAGCTCCCGAGGACAGCCCTACGAGCAGTACTTC. Its protein is CASSSRGQPYEQYF. Variable domain in full (rest from reference TRBV11-3 and TRBJ2-7): EAGVVQSPRYKIIEKKQPVAFWCNPISGHNTLYWYLQNLGQGPELLIRYENEEAVDDSQLPKDRFSAERLKGVDSTLKIQPAELGDSAVYLCASSSRGQPYEQYFGPGTRLTVT.

The chain combines TRBV9 with TRBJ2-7; 9 nucleotides agree with TRBD1. This CDR3 is 14 amino acids long. Per germline, CDR1 SGDLS and CDR2 YYNGEE. The V gene end was trimmed by 3 bases and the J gene end by 1 base; junction bases not matched to a gene: 2. This chain's CDR3 is CASSADRGSYEQYF. In DNA form, the CDR3 reads TGTGCCAGCAGCGCGGACAGGGGATCCTACGAGCAGTACTTC.

V is TRBV2 and J is TRBJ2-1; the match to TRBD1 covers 7 bases. CDR1 is SNHLY and CDR2 is FYNNEI in the germline V gene. The V gene end was trimmed by 5 bases and the J gene end by 0 bases; junction bases not matched to a gene: 4. The CDR3 totals 15 residues. The CDR3 sequence is CASSPGTVSYNEQFF. The CDR3 region has the DNA TGTGCCAGCAGTCCCGGGACAGTCTCCTACAATGAGCAGTTCTTC.

The genes are TRBV10-3 and TRBJ1-4, with D hard to call. The CDR3 runs to 11 residues. V was clipped by 4 bases and J by 14 bases, with 11 bases between them. Germline V gene sequence: CDR1 ENHRY, CDR2 SYGVKD. The CDR3 loop reads CAISGAGPLFF. The DNA for the CDR3 is TGTGCCATCAGTGGGGCTGGCCCTCTGTTTTTT.

The chain has TRBV4-3 and TRBJ2-1; 10 bases align to TRBD2. Losses at the gene ends were 4 bases for V and 0 bases for J; bases not matched to a gene: 3. The CDR3 is 16 amino acids. Germline V CDR1 and CDR2: LGHNA, YSLEER. CDR3 nucleotide sequence: TGCGCCAGCAGCCCGTTAGCGGGAGGCTCCTACAATGAGCAGTTCTTC. Translated: CASSPLAGGSYNEQFF.

The V and J genes are TRBV7-8 and TRBJ2-3; 7 positions match TRBD2. J was trimmed by 1 base and V by 1 base; bases with no gene match: 8. Germline CDR1 SGHVS, CDR2 FQNEAQ. CDR3 length equals 17 residues. CDR3 sequence: CASSLGWGRAGTDTQYF. For the CDR3, the DNA is TGTGCCAGCAGCTTAGGATGGGGGAGGGCGGGCACAGATACGCAGTATTTT.

This clone was found a few times. The chain links TRBV6-5 to TRBJ2-7; weak D call: TRBD1 (6 bases). Looked up from germline, CDR1 is MNHEY and CDR2 is SVGAGI. The CDR3 is made up of 12 amino acids. Trimming removed 4 bases at V and 4 bases at J, with 8 bases between. CDR3 sequence (DNA): TGTGCCAGCAGTTCAGGGGCGTACGAGCAGTACTTC. This gives the protein CASSSGAYEQYF.

The chain joins TRBV4-2 to TRBJ2-2; no firm D call. The germline V and J ends were trimmed by 0 bases and 8 bases, with 7 bases remaining between them. This CDR3 comprises 13 residues. From germline, CDR1 is LGHNA and CDR2 YNFKEQ. CDR3 DNA sequence: TGTGCCAGCAGCCAAGATATCCGGGGGGAGCTGTTTTTT. Translating gives CASSQDIRGELFF.

The V gene is TRBV30, the J gene TRBJ2-7; 7 positions agree with TRBD1. Trimming removed 4 bases from V and 2 bases from J; junction bases left unmatched: 8. The CDR3 loop spans 14 amino acids. The germline gives CDR1 GTSNPN, CDR2 SVGIG (reference sequence). CDR3 bases: TGTGCCTGGAAGTTCAAGGGGGCGGCCTACGAGCAGTACTTC. It is translated as CAWKFKGAAYEQYF.

The rearrangement uses TRBV29-1 and TRBJ2-7; D is possibly TRBD1 (5 bases). V lost 6 bases, J lost 0 bases, and 12 bases lay in between. Germline CDR1 reads SQVTM; CDR2 reads ANQGSEA. The CDR3 length is 13 residues. The CDR3 DNA reads TGCAGCGTCGAGGACAAGAGCTCCTACGAGCAGTACTTC. Protein product: CSVEDKSSYEQYF.

The CDR3 loop is CASSLPGGAKNIQYF. CDR3 DNA sequence: TGTGCCAGCAGTTTGCCCGGGGGGGCCAAAAACATTCAGTACTTC. The genes are TRBV28 and TRBJ2-4; 7 bases are a match to TRBD2. V trimming: 3 bases; J trimming: 1 base; junction bases outside the gene matches: 3. The CDR3 has 15 amino acids. Germline V gene data show CDR1 as MDHEN and CDR2 as SYDVKM. The variable domain in full, completed from reference TRBV28 and TRBJ2-4, reads DVKVTQSSRYLVKRTGEKVFLECVQDMDHENMFWYRQDPGLGLRLIYFSYDVKMKEKGDIPEGYSVSREKKERFSLILESASTNQTSMYLCASSLPGGAKNIQYFGAGTRLSVL.

This chain connects TRBV19 to TRBJ2-1, with 12 bases identical to TRBD2. This CDR3 spans 16 amino acids. V was clipped by 4 bases and J by 9 bases; unmatched bases: 10. The germline V gene has CDR1 LNHDA and CDR2 SQIVND (reference sequence). The CDR3 region has the DNA TGTGCCAGTAGTAAGGGGCTAGCGGGAGGGCCTGGTGAGCAGTTCTTC. It specifies CASSKGLAGGPGEQFF.

V is TRBV2 and J is TRBJ2-3; 11 positions agree with TRBD2. Trimming took 6 bases from V and 2 from J; bases not matched to a gene: 4. From germline, CDR1 is SNHLY and CDR2 FYNNEI. The CDR3 spans 15 residues. The CDR3 region has the DNA TGTGCCAGCAGGGAGGGACTAGCGGCCACAGATACGCAGTATTTT. This translates into CASREGLAATDTQYF. The whole variable domain, remainder taken from reference TRBV2 and TRBJ2-3, is EPEVTQTPSHQVTQMGQEVILRCVPISNHLYFYWYRQILGQKVEFLVSFYNNEISEKSEIFDDQFSVERPDGSNFTLKIRSTKLEDSAMYFCASREGLAATDTQYFGPGTRLTVL.

V and J are TRBV5-8 and TRBJ1-5, with D perhaps TRBD1 (6 bases). V gave up 0 bases and J gave up 2 bases, with 9 bases separating them. The CDR3 extends over 15 amino acids. The germline gives CDR1 SGHTS, CDR2 YDEGEE. CDR3 sequence (DNA): TGTGCCAGCAGCTTGGAGGGGGTTGGCAATCAGCCCCAGCATTTT. This translates into CASSLEGVGNQPQHF.

This clone was seen a few times. The chain employs TRBV19 and TRBJ1-2, with a weak D call TRBD1 (5 bases). Germline CDR1 reads LNHDA; CDR2 reads SQIVND (reference sequence). V was pared by 3 bases and J by 2 bases, with 7 bases between. The CDR3 consists of 13 residues. The CDR3 sequence: CASSIPGNYGYTF. In DNA, the CDR3 is TGTGCCAGTAGTATCCCAGGGAACTATGGCTACACCTTC. Full variable domain (outside the CDR3, taken from reference TRBV19 and TRBJ1-2): DGGITQSPKYLFRKEGQNVTLSCEQNLNHDAMYWYRQDPGQGLRLIYYSQIVNDFQKGDIAEGYSVSREKKESFPLTVTSAQKNPTAFYLCASSIPGNYGYTFGSGTRLTVV.

The chain couples TRBV28 to TRBJ2-7, with D maybe TRBD1 (5 bases). The CDR3 is 15 amino acids. The germline V gene encodes CDR1 MDHEN and CDR2 SYDVKM. V lost 2 bases, J lost 0 bases, and 11 bases lay in between. CDR3 in amino acids: CASSLVQGHSYEQYF. CDR3 coding DNA: TGTGCCAGCAGTTTAGTCCAGGGTCACTCCTACGAGCAGTACTTC.

V gene TRBV4-3 combines with J gene TRBJ2-3, with a possible D match to TRBD2 (6 bases). Trimming took off 1 base at V and 6 bases at J, with 11 bases between the two ends. The germline gives CDR1 LGHNA, CDR2 YSLEER. The CDR3 is 14 residues long. CDR3 protein: CASSQGAGSDTQYF. The CDR3 DNA is TGCGCCAGCAGCCAAGGTGCGGGGTCGGATACGCAGTATTTT.

The chain joins TRBV7-2 to TRBJ1-5; 9 nucleotides line up with TRBD1. The CDR3 has 14 residues. Germline assignment: CDR1 SGHTA and CDR2 FQGNSA. The V segment lost 5 bases and the J segment 5 bases; nucleotides outside the gene matches: 4. CDR3 bases: TGTGCCAGCAGCACACAGGGGGCGGATCAGCCCCAGCATTTT. Its protein product is CASSTQGADQPQHF.

This chain links TRBV5-1 with TRBJ2-7, with D possibly TRBD2 on 5 matching bases. Germline assignment: CDR1 SGHRS and CDR2 YFSETQ. V was pared by 0 bases and J by 7 bases, with 14 bases between. The CDR3 has 14 residues. CDR3 nucleotides: TGCGCCAGCAGCTTGGGCGGGCCCTTTGGAGAGCAGTACTTC. It yields the protein CASSLGGPFGEQYF.

The chain is built from TRBV7-9 and TRBJ2-6, with 8 bases that match TRBD1. Germline V gene lookup returns CDR1 SEHNR and CDR2 FQNEAQ (reference sequence). V shed 8 bases, J shed 3 bases, and the junction held 9 bases outside the gene matches. The CDR3 covers 16 residues. The CDR3 region is CASQGQGAFGANVLTF. CDR3 nucleotides: TGTGCCAGCCAAGGCCAGGGGGCCTTTGGGGCCAACGTCCTGACTTTC.